This T cell receptor (beta chain) originates from a study of blood T cell repertoires in COVID-19. Methods used by the authors: Cell counts per sample came from amplifying reference gene primers. Some clones are missing from TCRdb's copy, which holds only in-frame ones; the method was immunoSEQ multiplex PCR. D and trimming come from the DNA, and the V and J calls and clone size come from that table. The repertoire includes 50,000 to 70,000 clones, just over 85% of them detected once, and under 8% sits in the top ten. This clone was counted between two and nine times. The CDR3 consists of 12 residues. CDR1 WSHSY and CDR2 SAAADI come from the germline V gene. With 8 bases removed from V and 5 bases from J, the gap between germline ends came to 12 bases.

The sequenced material came from peripheral blood. This sequence joins TRBV10-2 and TRBJ2-5; perhaps TRBD2 as D (6 bases). The clonotype originates from a man in his fifties or sixties with active COVID-19. CDR3 nucleotide sequence: TGCGCCAGCGCCGGGACTCCCGAGACCCAGTACTTC. It is translated as CASAGTPETQYF.